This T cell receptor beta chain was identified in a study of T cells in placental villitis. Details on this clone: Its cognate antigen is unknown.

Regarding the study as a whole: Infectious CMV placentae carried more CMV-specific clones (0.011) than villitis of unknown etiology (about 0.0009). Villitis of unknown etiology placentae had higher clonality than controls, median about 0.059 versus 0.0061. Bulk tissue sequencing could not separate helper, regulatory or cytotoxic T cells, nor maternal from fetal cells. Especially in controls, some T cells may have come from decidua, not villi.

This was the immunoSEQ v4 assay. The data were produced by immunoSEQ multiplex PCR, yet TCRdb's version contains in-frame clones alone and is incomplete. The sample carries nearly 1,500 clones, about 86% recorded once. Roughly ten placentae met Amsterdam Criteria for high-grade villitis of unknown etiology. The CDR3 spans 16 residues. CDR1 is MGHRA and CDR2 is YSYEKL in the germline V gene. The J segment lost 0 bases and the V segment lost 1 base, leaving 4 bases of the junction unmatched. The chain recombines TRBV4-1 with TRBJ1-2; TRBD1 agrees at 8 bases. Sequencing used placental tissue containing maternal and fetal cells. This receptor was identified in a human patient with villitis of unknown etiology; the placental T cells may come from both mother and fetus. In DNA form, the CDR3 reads TGCGCCAGCAGCCAAGTACAGGGGGGAGCTAACTATGGCTACACCTTC. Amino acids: CASSQVQGGANYGYTF.